This T cell receptor beta chain was obtained from a study of T cells after yellow fever vaccination. This CDR3 spans 13 amino acids. With V trimmed by 5 bases and J by 7 bases, 10 bases remained unmatched. The germline CDR1 and CDR2 sequences are DFQATT and SNEGSKA (reference sequence). This clonotype was observed many times. As yet, its antigen is unknown. Broader study findings: Most clones from primary vaccination were detected again post-booster (around 95% CD4, about 88% CD8). The secondary T-cell response peaked on day 5, not day 15, but was weaker.

TCRdb used MiXCR to reprocess the 5' RACE reads, holding one entry per CDR3 protein. The sample has a few hundred thousand distinct CDR3 sequences; roughly 7% are singletons. This chain uses TRBV20-1 with TRBJ1-1; 7 nucleotides line up with TRBD1. This TCR was recovered from a young man who received the YFV17D yellow fever vaccine. Sequenced material: PBMCs, taken more than 40 days after the first yellow fever vaccination. CDR3 residues: CSAREGTANEAFF. The CDR3 DNA reads TGCAGTGCTCGCGAGGGGACAGCTAATGAAGCTTTCTTT.